The present TCR beta chain was sequenced within a study of T cell responses to AZD1222 COVID-19 vaccine. In the study overall: Second doses at about 4 or about 12 weeks were pooled.

TCRdb's copy holds only in-frame clones and misses some; the assay was immunoSEQ multiplex PCR. In the table there are about 110,000 clones, roughly 87% of which are singletons. Study-level results: The CD4 TCRs associated with vaccination extended across spike and predominated at 160-218 and 743-854. White British people made up most donors, females outnumbered males, and clonal diversity was possibly underestimated. Sampling that yielded the repertoires occurred only after the peak T cell response.

The germline gives CDR1 SGHVS, CDR2 FNYEAQ. The CDR3 spans 13 residues. Trimming left V 5 bases short and J 2 bases short, with 10 bases between. In regard to this clone: Its antigen remains unidentified.

V usage is TRBV7-6 and J usage is TRBJ2-7, with D perhaps assigned TRBD1 or TRBD2 (5 bases each). The sample in question was peripheral blood, obtained on day 0 of AZD1222 vaccination. The source is an adult in good health. CDR3 loop: CASSEGTAYEQYF. CDR3 in DNA: TGTGCCAGCAGCGAAGGGACCGCCTACGAGCAGTACTTC.